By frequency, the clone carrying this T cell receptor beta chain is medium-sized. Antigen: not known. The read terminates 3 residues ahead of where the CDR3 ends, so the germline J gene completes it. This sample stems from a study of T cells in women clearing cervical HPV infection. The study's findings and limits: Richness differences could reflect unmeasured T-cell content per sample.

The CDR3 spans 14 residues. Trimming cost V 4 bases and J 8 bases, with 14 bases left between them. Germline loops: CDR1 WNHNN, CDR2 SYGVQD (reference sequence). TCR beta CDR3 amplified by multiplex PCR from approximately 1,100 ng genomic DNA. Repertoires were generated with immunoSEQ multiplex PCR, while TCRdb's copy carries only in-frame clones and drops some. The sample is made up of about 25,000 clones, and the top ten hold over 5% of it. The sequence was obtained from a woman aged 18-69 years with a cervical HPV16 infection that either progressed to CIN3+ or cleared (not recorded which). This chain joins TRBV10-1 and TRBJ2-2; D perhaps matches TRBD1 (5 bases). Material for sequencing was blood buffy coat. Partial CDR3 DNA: TGCGCCAGCAGTGGGTCTCGGACAATAGGGGAG. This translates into CASSGSRTIGE. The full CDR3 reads CASSGSRTIGELFF.